Included here is one T cell receptor beta chain sequence, with context. Its specific antigen is unknown. It has no much larger one-base neighbor in the sample; base qualities were not kept. The sample belongs to a study of blood T cell repertoires in COVID-19 (dated by TCRdb to about 2020). Regarding the complete study: Samples covering the acute and convalescent phases of COVID-19 were provided by collaborators in the United States, Italy and Spain. The samples were drawn from two sources: the first 160 participants of the ongoing ImmuneRACE study, and over 950 subjects contributed by 6 global collaborators. The repertoires were released in a freely available public database meant as a resource for research on the immune response to SARS-CoV-2. A de-identified subject ID, COVID-19 status, age in years and sex were almost always included in the sample metadata. Subjects who had been exposed to COVID-19, were actively infected with it, or had recovered from it provided the deeply sampled blood TCRbeta repertoires that made up the dataset. The prospective study material was composed of cDNA or gDNA derived from T cells, B-cell-depleted T cells, or PBMCs. Where HLA class I and class II types were available, the types were taken from metadata supplied by the sample provider, not from assay-based typing. The research as a whole found: The quantity of clinical and demographic metadata differed by source and by participant and was supplied without curation.

TCRbeta CDR3 regions were amplified from genomic DNA using the immunoSEQ Assay, a bias-controlled multiplex PCR. For the original study's pipeline: Within the assay, amplification of reference gene primers was used to estimate how many nucleated cells each sample contained. Sequence reads were collapsed and filtered to measure the absolute abundance of every unique TCRbeta CDR3 rearrangement. For each sample, productive Simpson clonality was calculated as the square root of Simpson's diversity index across productive rearrangements. TCRdb took over this immuneACCESS table, retaining in-frame rearrangements with V and J assigned. Such tables are incomplete; in checked studies, under half of the missing clones stem from an unresolved V gene, and the remainder is unexplained. V, J and clone size were drawn from that table, and D and trimming were deduced from the DNA. Counted in this sample were 130,000 or so clones; more than 70% of them appeared once. The biggest ten clones account for approximately 1.5% of the sample.

The V end loses 5 bases and the J end loses 7 bases, and a stretch of 11 bases separates them. CDR1 and CDR2 (GTSNPN, SVGIG) derive from the germline V gene (reference sequence). From the cysteine up to the phenylalanine, the CDR3 has a length of 11 residues. Here the CDR3 DNA is all that survives: 33 bases in frame from base 1. Whole blood was collected in K2EDTA tubes by collaborating institutions according to the institutions' own protocols. For TCRbeta analysis, collaborators shipped samples as frozen whole blood, isolated PBMCs, or DNA extracted from either of those sample types. Input material: peripheral blood. The V and J segments used are TRBV30 and TRBJ1-2, and possibly TRBD1, on 5 matching bases. This TCR was sampled from a man aged 55-75 years with acute or convalescent COVID-19. This receptor has the CDR3 CAWWGRGGYTF. The DNA sequence is TGTGCCTGGTGGGGGAGGGGTGGCTACACCTTC.